What follows are 17 T cell receptor beta chains derived from one specimen sequenced in a study of blood T cell repertoires in COVID-19. TCRdb's copy holds only in-frame clones and misses some; the assay was immunoSEQ multiplex PCR. The table shows 200,000 to 250,000 clones, with around 83% occurring only once. The sequenced sample was peripheral blood. The receptor set was obtained from a woman in her 50s with COVID-19, enrolled during active disease.

This clone was recorded once. The V call is TRBV28, the J call TRBJ1-1, with a possible D match to TRBD1 (5 bases). CDR1 MDHEN and CDR2 SYDVKM come from the germline V gene. This CDR3 is built from 13 residues. Trimming pared 4 bases from V and 3 bases from J, leaving 9 bases between. The CDR3 protein is CASSSTAYTEAFF. Written as DNA, the CDR3 is TGTGCCAGCAGTTCGACAGCCTACACTGAAGCTTTCTTT.

The V gene is TRBV5-1, the J gene TRBJ2-2, with a tentative D call TRBD2 (5 bases). Germline V gene lookup returns CDR1 SGHRS and CDR2 YFSETQ. The CDR3 spans 14 residues. With 1 base removed from V and 6 bases from J, the gap between germline ends came to 10 bases. CDR3 bases: TGCGCCAGCAGCTTGCGGGGTGTATCCGGGGAGCTGTTTTTT. This translates into CASSLRGVSGELFF.

The chain uses TRBV11-2 and TRBJ2-3; 10 bases are a match to TRBD2. This CDR3 comprises 16 residues. Germline trimming cut 3 bases from V and 2 bases from J; bases unmatched to any gene: 5. Germline V gives CDR1 SGHAT, CDR2 FQNNGV. The CDR3 spells CASSFGLAANTDTQYF. The CDR3 nucleotides are TGTGCCAGCAGCTTCGGACTAGCGGCGAACACAGATACGCAGTATTTT.

V is TRBV28 and J is TRBJ2-2; D gene unclear. The CDR3 spans 12 residues. The V end lost 5 bases, the J end lost 6 bases, and 7 bases lay between the germline ends. CDR1 and CDR2 from the germline V gene are MDHEN and SYDVKM. DNA for the CDR3: TGTGCCAGCAGTGTCCGGTCCGGGGAGCTGTTTTTT. Amino acids: CASSVRSGELFF.

The gene calls are TRBV19 and TRBJ1-6; 8 nucleotides match TRBD1. Unmatched junction bases numbered 7, after V lost 5 bases and J lost 7 bases. The CDR3 totals 15 residues. Looked up from germline, CDR1 is LNHDA and CDR2 is SQIVND (reference sequence). CDR3 sequence (DNA): TGTGCCAGTAGTCCACGGACAGGGCTCAATTCACCCCTCCACTTT. Its translation is CASSPRTGLNSPLHF.

This clone was picked up a small number of times. V is TRBV11-2 and J is TRBJ2-2, with 13 nucleotides matching TRBD2. Germline V CDR1 and CDR2: SGHAT, FQNNGV. The CDR3 length is 18 residues. V trimming: 2 bases; J trimming: 7 bases; junction bases outside the gene matches: 10. DNA of the CDR3: TGTGCCAGCAGCTTAAGGTTTCCGGGGACTAGCGGGATCGGGGAGCTGTTTTTT. Translated, it gives CASSLRFPGTSGIGELFF. The whole variable domain, filled in from reference TRBV11-2 and TRBJ2-2, reads EAGVAQSPRYKIIEKRQSVAFWCNPISGHATLYWYQQILGQGPKLLIQFQNNGVVDDSQLPKDRFSAERLKGVDSTLKIQPAKLEDSAVYLCASSLRFPGTSGIGELFFGEGSRLTVL.

This rearrangement joins TRBV11-2 to TRBJ2-7; maybe TRBD1 (5 bases). V dropped 6 bases and J dropped 0 bases, with 18 bases sitting between them. The V gene's germline CDR1 is SGHAT and CDR2 FQNNGV. The CDR3 has 16 amino acids. CDR3 DNA: TGTGCCAGCAGACGCATAAGGGGCGCAAGCTCCTACGAGCAGTACTTC. This translates into CASRRIRGASSYEQYF.

The rearrangement uses TRBV13 and TRBJ1-1, with D tentatively TRBD1 (6 bases). Trimming removed 5 bases from V and 5 bases from J, with 15 bases in between. Germline V gene data show CDR1 as PRHDT and CDR2 as FYEKMQ (reference sequence). This CDR3 spans 14 amino acids. This chain's CDR3 is CASSRGAGWTEAFF. CDR3 bases: TGTGCCAGCAGCCGGGGGGCAGGGTGGACTGAAGCTTTCTTT.

The chain links TRBV9 to TRBJ1-1; 7 nucleotides match TRBD1. CDR1 is SGDLS and CDR2 is YYNGEE in the germline V gene. The ends lost 2 bases at V and 5 bases at J; junction bases unmatched: 9. This CDR3 spans 15 amino acids. In DNA form, the CDR3 reads TGTGCCAGCAGCGTTGGGGACAGTCCGCGGACTGAAGCTTTCTTT. Its translation is CASSVGDSPRTEAFF.

This clone has more than one count but fewer than ten. The chain links TRBV30 to TRBJ1-1; D remains unclear. Trimming took off 4 bases at V and 2 bases at J, with 8 bases between the two ends. The CDR3 is 12 residues long. Germline CDR1 is GTSNPN and CDR2 is SVGIG (reference sequence). CDR3 DNA: TGTGCCTGGACGCAGGAAAACACTGAAGCTTTCTTT. As protein: CAWTQENTEAFF.

The chain has TRBV7-8 and TRBJ1-2, with 7 bases that match TRBD1. Trimming cost V 5 bases and J 8 bases; bases outside gene matches: 11. CDR3 length: 14 residues. Germline V gene data show CDR1 as SGHVS and CDR2 as FQNEAQ. The CDR3 DNA sequence: TGTGCCAGCAGCCATGGGCCAGGGGGTAGAGGCTACACCTTC. Translated: CASSHGPGGRGYTF.

This chain links TRBV19 with TRBJ1-5; D is perhaps TRBD1 (5 bases). The V and J ends lost 8 bases and 0 bases respectively, with 11 bases between them. This CDR3 contains 14 residues. Germline-derived CDR1 and CDR2 are LNHDA and SQIVND (reference sequence). This chain's CDR3 is CASGDSNSNQPQHF. For the CDR3, the DNA is TGTGCCAGTGGAGACAGCAATAGCAATCAGCCCCAGCATTTT.

This rearrangement joins TRBV7-6 to TRBJ1-3; the match to TRBD1 covers 8 bases. CDR1 and CDR2 (germline): SGHVS, FNYEAQ. The CDR3 length is 16 residues. V dropped 2 bases and J dropped 4; count of bases not matched to a gene: 7. The CDR3 DNA reads as TGTGCCAGCAGCTTAACGGACAGGGCGGGCGGAAACACCATATATTTT. Encoded protein: CASSLTDRAGGNTIYF.

V and J are TRBV7-8 and TRBJ1-6; 10 bases fit TRBD1. The CDR3 length is 14 residues. Germline values: CDR1 SGHVS, CDR2 FQNEAQ. V trimming: 5 bases; J trimming: 11 bases; junction bases outside the gene matches: 6. The CDR3 DNA is TGTGCCAGCAGCGACAGGACAGGGGGGACACCCCTCCACTTT. As protein: CASSDRTGGTPLHF. The whole variable domain, remainder taken from reference TRBV7-8 and TRBJ1-6, is GAGVSQSPRYKVAKRGQDVALRCDPISGHVSLFWYQQALGQGPEFLTYFQNEAQLDKSGLPSDRFFAERPEGSVSTLKIQRTQQEDSAVYLCASSDRTGGTPLHFGNGTRLTVT.

The chain carries TRBV4-3 and TRBJ2-7; 9 bases agree with TRBD2. CDR1 is LGHNA and CDR2 is YSLEER in the germline V gene. CDR3 length equals 17 residues. V lost 1 base to trimming and J lost 2 bases; unmatched junction nucleotides: 9. The CDR3 bases are TGCGCCAGCAGCCAAGGGCCTCTAGCGGGGTTCGCCTACGAGCAGTACTTC. It codes for CASSQGPLAGFAYEQYF.

The CDR3 loop is CASSQSFDRAHEQYF. The CDR3 DNA reads as TGTGCCAGCAGCCAATCCTTTGACAGGGCCCACGAGCAGTACTTC. The chain joins TRBV4-2 to TRBJ2-7; the match to TRBD1 covers 7 bases. The CDR3 totals 15 residues. V dropped 2 bases and J dropped 5; count of bases not matched to a gene: 9. The germline V gene has CDR1 LGHNA and CDR2 YNFKEQ.

The rearrangement links TRBV4-2 to TRBJ2-3; 11 nucleotides line up with TRBD2. Germline values: CDR1 LGHNA, CDR2 YNFKEQ. The CDR3 runs to 15 residues. The trim removed 3 bases at V and 3 bases at J, leaving 2 bases unmatched. The CDR3 coding sequence is TGTGCCAGCAGCCAGATAGCGGGGGGGACAGATACGCAGTATTTT. Its protein product is CASSQIAGGTDTQYF.